The entry below describes one T cell receptor (beta chain). The data originate from a study of shared T cell receptors in the human thymus. Sequenced by immunoSEQ multiplex PCR; TCRdb stores in-frame clones only, minus some. The sample yields hundreds of thousands of clones, around 87% seen once. The CDR3 has 12 residues. Per the germline V gene, CDR1 is MDHEN and CDR2 is SYDVKM. Deletions cut 2 bases from V and 9 bases from J, with 8 bases between. This sample also appeared in a second study, on human thymus T cells. Per that paper: Thymus specimens were resections from corrective heart surgery.

The specimen was thymocytes. The receptor was derived from a boy in the first two years of life with a congenital heart defect. The rearrangement links TRBV28 to TRBJ1-5; D gene ambiguous. CDR3 nucleotide sequence: TGTGCCAGCAGTTTAGTTCTAGGGCCCCAGCATTTT. This codes for CASSLVLGPQHF.